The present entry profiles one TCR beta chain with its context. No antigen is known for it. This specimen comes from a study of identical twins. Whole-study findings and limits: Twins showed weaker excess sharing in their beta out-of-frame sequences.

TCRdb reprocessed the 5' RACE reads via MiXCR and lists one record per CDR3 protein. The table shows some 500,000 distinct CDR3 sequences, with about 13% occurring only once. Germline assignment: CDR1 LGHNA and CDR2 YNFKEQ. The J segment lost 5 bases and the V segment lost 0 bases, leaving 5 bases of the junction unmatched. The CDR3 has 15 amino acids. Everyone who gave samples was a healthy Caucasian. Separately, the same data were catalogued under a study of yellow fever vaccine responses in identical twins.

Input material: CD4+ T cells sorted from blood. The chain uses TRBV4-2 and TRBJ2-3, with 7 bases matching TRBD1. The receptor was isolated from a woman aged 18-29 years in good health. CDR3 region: CASSQEPTGKDTQYF. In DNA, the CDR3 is TGTGCCAGCAGCCAAGAGCCGACAGGGAAAGATACGCAGTATTTT.